The clone carrying this T cell receptor (beta chain) was seen just once. This record belongs to a study of OX40 agonist ivuxolimab in advanced cancers. As for the study in general: Patients enrolled in dose escalation were diagnosed with hepatocellular carcinoma, melanoma, renal cell or head and neck cancer. The dose-escalation cohort was roughly 83% male, with a mean age of 60 years, ranging roughly 20 to 90. Among those treated, three patients had partial responses, one with hepatocellular carcinoma and two with cutaneous melanoma.

This CDR3 comprises 16 residues. The germline V gene has CDR1 SGDLS and CDR2 YYNGEE. V was pared by 0 bases and J by 6 bases, with 16 bases between. The table came from immunoSEQ multiplex PCR; TCRdb's copy has only in-frame clones and leaves some out. The profile shows 70,000 to 75,000 clones, 90% to 95% of them singletons. The chain uses TRBV9 and TRBJ2-4; the D call may be TRBD1 or TRBD2 (5 bases each). The receptor was derived from an adult with an advanced solid tumor such as melanoma, head and neck, liver or kidney cancer. The sequencing here drew on CD4+ or CD8+ T cells sorted from blood, taken in a trial of the OX40 agonist ivuxolimab. CDR3 DNA sequence: TGTGCCAGCAGCGTAGAAGGGACCCCCAACATAAACATTCAGTACTTC. Residues: CASSVEGTPNINIQYF.